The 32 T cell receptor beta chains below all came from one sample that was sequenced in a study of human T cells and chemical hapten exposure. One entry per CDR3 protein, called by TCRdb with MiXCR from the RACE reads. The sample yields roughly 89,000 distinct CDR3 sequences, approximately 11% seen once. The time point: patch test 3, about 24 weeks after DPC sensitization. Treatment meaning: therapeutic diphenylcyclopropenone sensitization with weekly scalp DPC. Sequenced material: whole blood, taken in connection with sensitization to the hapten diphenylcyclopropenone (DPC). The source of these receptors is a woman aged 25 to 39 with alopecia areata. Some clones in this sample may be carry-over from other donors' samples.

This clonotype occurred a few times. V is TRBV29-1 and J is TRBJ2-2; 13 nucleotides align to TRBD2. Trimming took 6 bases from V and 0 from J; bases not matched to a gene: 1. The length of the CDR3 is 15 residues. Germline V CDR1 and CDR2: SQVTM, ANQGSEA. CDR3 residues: CSVGTSGANTGELFF. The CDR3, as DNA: TGCAGCGTCGGGACTAGCGGGGCGAACACCGGGGAGCTGTTTTTT.

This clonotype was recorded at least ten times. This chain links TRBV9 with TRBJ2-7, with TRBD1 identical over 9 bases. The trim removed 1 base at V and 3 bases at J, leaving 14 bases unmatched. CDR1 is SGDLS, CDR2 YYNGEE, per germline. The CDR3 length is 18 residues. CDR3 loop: CASSVTDRGPRGVYEQYF. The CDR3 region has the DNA TGTGCCAGCAGCGTAACGGACAGGGGCCCTCGCGGGGTCTACGAGCAGTACTTC.

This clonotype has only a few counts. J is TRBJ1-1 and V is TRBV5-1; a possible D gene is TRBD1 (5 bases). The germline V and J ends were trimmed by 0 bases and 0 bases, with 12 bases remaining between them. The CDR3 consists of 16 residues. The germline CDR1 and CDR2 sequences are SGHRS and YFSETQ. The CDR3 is CASSLGGLIMNTEAFF. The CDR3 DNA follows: TGCGCCAGCAGCTTGGGGGGACTGATCATGAACACTGAAGCTTTCTTT.

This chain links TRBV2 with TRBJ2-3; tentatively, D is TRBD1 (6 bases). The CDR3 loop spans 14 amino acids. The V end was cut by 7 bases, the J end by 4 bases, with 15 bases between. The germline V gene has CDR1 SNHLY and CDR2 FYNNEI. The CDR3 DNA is TGTGCCAGCAATGGACAGAGGCCACCAGATACGCAGTATTTT. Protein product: CASNGQRPPDTQYF.

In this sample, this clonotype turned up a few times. The CDR3 sequence is CASTPGAPYV. DNA of the CDR3: TGTGCCAGCACACCGGGGGCCCCGTACGTC. This chain connects TRBV7-6 to TRBJ2-7; D may be TRBD1 or TRBD2 (6 bases each). V shed 7 bases and J shed 12 bases, with 13 bases lying between them. The CDR3 is 10 residues long. Germline CDR1 and CDR2: SGHVS and FNYEAQ.

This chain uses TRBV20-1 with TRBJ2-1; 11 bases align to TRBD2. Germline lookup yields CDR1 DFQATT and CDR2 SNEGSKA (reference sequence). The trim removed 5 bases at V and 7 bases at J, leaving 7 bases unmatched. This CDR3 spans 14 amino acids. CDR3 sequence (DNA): TGCAGTGCTGGAACTAGCGGGGGACGGAATGAGCAGTTCTTC. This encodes CSAGTSGGRNEQFF.

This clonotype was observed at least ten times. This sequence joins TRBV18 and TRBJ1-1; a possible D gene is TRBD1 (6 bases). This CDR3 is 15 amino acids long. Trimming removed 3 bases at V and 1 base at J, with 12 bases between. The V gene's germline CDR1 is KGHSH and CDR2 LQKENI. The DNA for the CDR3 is TGTGCCAGCTCACCGCGGACAGCTACGAACACTGAAGCTTTCTTT. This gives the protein CASSPRTATNTEAFF.

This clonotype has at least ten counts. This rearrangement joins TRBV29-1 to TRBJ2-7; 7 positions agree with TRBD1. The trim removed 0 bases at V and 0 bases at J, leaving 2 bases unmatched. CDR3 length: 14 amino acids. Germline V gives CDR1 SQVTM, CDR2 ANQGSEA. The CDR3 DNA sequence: TGCAGCGTTGAAGAACAGGGGCACTCCTACGAGCAGTACGTC. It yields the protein CSVEEQGHSYEQYV.

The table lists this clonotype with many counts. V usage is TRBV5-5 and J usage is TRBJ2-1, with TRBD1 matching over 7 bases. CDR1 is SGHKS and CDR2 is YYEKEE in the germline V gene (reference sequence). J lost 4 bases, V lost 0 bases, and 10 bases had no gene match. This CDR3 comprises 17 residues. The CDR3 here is CASSLAGNRGPYNEQFF. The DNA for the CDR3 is TGTGCCAGCAGCTTGGCGGGGAACAGGGGCCCTTACAATGAGCAGTTCTTC.

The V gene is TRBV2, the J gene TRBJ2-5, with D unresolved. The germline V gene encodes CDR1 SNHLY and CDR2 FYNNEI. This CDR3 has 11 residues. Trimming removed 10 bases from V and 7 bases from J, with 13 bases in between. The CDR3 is CATTLDGTQYF. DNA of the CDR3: TGTGCCACAACCCTAGACGGGACCCAGTACTTC.

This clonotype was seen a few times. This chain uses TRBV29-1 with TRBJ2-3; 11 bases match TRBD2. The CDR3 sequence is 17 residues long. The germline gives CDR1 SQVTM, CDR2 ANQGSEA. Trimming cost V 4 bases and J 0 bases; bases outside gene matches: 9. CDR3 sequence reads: CSVAKLAGVSSTDTQYF. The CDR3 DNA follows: TGCAGCGTTGCGAAACTAGCGGGAGTCTCGAGCACAGATACGCAGTATTTT.

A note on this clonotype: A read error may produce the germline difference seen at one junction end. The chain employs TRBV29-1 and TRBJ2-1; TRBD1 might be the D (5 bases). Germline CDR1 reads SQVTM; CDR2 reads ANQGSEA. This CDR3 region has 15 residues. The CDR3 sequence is CSVPMTESSYNEQSF. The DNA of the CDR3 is TGCAGCGTGCCCATGACAGAGAGCTCCTACAATGAGCAGTCCTTC.

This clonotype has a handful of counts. CDR3 in amino acids: CASSLEGGLSRDQYF. The DNA for the CDR3 is TGTGCCAGCAGCTTAGAAGGGGGCCTCTCCAGGGACCAGTACTTC. The chain carries TRBV7-9 and TRBJ2-5; 7 bases fit TRBD1. Unmatched junction bases numbered 12, after V lost 1 base and J lost 10 bases. This CDR3 comprises 15 residues. Germline loops: CDR1 SEHNR, CDR2 FQNEAQ (reference sequence).

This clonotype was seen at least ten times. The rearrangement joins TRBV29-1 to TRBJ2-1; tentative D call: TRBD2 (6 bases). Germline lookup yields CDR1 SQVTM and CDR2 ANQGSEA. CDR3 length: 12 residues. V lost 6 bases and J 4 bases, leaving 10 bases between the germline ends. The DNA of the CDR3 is TGCAGCGTAGGGACTTCGTACAATGAGCAGTTCTTC. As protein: CSVGTSYNEQFF.

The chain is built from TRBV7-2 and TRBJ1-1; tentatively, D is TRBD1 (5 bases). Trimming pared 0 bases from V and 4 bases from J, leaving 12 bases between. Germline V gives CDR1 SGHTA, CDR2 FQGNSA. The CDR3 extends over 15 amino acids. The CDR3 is CASSLAPGLRTEAFF. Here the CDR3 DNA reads TGTGCCAGCAGCTTAGCTCCAGGGTTGCGCACTGAAGCTTTCTTT.

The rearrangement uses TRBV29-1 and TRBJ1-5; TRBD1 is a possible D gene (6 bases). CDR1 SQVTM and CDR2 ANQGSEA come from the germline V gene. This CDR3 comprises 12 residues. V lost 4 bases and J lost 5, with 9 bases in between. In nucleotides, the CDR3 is TGCAGCGTTGTACAGGGAGATCAGCCCCAGCATTTT. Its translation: CSVVQGDQPQHF.

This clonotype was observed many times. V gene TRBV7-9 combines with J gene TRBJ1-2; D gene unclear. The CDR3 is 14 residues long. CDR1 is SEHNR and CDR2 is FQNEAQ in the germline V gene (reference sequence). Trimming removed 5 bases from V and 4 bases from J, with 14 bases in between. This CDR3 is CASSQNPTPYGYTF. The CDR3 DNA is TGTGCCAGCAGCCAGAATCCTACTCCCTATGGCTACACCTTC.

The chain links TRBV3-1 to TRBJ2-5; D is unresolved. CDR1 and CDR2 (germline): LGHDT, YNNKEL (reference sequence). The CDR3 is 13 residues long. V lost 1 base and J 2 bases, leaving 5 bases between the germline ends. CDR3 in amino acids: CASSQALQETQYF. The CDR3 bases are TGTGCCAGCAGCCAAGCACTGCAAGAGACCCAGTACTTC.

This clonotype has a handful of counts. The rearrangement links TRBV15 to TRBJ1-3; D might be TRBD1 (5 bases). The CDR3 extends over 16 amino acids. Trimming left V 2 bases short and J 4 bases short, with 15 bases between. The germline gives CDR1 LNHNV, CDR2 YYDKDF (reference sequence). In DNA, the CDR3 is TGTGCCACCAGCAGAACGGCACAGGCCTCAGGAAACACCATATATTTT. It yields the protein CATSRTAQASGNTIYF. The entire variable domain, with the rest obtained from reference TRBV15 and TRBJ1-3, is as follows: DAMVIQNPRYQVTQFGKPVTLSCSQTLNHNVMYWYQQKSSQAPKLLFHYYDKDFNNEADTPDNFQSRRPNTSFCFLDIRSPGLGDTAMYLCATSRTAQASGNTIYFGEGSWLTVV.

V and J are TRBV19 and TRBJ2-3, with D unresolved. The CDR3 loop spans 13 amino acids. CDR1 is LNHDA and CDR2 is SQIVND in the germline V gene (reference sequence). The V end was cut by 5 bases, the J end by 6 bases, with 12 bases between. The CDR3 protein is CASSVMISDTQYF. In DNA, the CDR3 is TGTGCCAGTAGTGTGATGATTTCCGATACGCAGTATTTT.

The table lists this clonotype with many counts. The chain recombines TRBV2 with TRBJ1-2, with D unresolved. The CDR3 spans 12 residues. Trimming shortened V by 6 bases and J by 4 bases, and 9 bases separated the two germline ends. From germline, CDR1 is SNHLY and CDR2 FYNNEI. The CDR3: CASSPQSYGYTF. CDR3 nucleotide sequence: TGTGCCAGCAGCCCCCAGAGCTATGGCTACACCTTC.

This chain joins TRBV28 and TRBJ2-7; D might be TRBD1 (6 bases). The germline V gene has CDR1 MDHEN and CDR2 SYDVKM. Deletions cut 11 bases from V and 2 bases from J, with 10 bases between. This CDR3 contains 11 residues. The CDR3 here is CALGGTYEQYF. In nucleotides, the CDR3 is TGTGCCCTAGGGGGTACCTACGAGCAGTACTTC.

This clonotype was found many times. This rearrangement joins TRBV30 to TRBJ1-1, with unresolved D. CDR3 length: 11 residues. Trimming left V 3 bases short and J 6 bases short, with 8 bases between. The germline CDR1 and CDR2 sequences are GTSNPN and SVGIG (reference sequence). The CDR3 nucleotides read TGTGCCTGGAGGGTTTGGGCTGAAGCTTTCTTT. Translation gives CAWRVWAEAFF.

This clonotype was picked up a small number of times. The CDR3 sequence: CASSPGTDRGTEAFF. In nucleotides, the CDR3 is TGTGCCAGCAGCCCAGGGACCGACAGGGGCACTGAAGCTTTCTTT. The V call is TRBV7-6, the J call TRBJ1-1; TRBD1 matches 8 bases. The CDR3 is made up of 15 amino acids. With 5 bases clipped from V and 4 bases from J, the junction kept 9 bases outside the gene matches. Looked up from germline, CDR1 is SGHVS and CDR2 is FNYEAQ.

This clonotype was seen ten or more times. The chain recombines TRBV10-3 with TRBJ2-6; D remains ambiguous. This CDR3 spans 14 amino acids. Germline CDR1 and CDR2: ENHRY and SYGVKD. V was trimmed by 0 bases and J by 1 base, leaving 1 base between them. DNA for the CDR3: TGTGCCATCAGTGAGTCTTCTGGGGCCAACGTCCTGACTTTC. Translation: CAISESSGANVLTF.

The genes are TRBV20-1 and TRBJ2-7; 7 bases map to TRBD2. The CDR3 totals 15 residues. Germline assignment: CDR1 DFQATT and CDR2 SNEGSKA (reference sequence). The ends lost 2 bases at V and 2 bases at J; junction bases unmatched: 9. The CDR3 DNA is TGCAGTGCTAGAAGCCCGGGGGGTCTAGCCTACGAGCAGTACTTC. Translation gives CSARSPGGLAYEQYF.

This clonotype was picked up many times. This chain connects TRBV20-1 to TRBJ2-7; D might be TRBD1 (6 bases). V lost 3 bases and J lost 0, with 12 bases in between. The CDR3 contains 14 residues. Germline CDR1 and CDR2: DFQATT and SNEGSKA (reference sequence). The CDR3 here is CSARDTGHSYEQYF. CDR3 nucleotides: TGCAGTGCTAGGGACACGGGACACTCCTACGAGCAGTACTTC.

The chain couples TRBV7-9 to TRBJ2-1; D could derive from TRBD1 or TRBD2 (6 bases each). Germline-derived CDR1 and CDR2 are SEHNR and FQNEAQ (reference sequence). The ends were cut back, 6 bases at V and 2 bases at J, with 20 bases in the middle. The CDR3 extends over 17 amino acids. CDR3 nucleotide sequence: TGTGCCAGCAGTCCCCGGTGGGGGCGGGGCGCCTACAATGAGCAGTTCTTC. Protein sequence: CASSPRWGRGAYNEQFF. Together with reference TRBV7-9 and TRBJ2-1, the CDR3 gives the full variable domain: DTGVSQNPRHKITKRGQNVTFRCDPISEHNRLYWYRQTLGQGPEFLTYFQNEAQLEKSRLLSDRFSAERPKGSFSTLEIQRTEQGDSAMYLCASSPRWGRGAYNEQFFGPGTRLTVL.

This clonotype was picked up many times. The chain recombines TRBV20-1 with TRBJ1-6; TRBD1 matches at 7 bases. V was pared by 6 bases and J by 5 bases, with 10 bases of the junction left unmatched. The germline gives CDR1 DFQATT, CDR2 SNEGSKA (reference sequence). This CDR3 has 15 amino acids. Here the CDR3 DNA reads TGCAGTGCAAGGGAGGCCCAGGGGGATAATTCACCCCTCCACTTT. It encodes CSAREAQGDNSPLHF.

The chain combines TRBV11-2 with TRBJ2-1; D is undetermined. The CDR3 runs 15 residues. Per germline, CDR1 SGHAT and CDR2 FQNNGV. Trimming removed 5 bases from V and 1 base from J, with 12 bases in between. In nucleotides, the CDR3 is TGTGCCAGCAGCAAAAATCGCGATTCCTACAATGAGCAGTTCTTC. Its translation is CASSKNRDSYNEQFF.

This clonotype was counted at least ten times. CDR3 DNA sequence: TGCGCCAGCACCCCTACCTCGTACGGGCAGTCGAACTATGGCTACACCTTC. This sequence encodes CASTPTSYGQSNYGYTF. This chain links TRBV5-1 with TRBJ1-2; D is ambiguous. CDR3 length: 17 amino acids. Trimming shortened V by 6 bases and J by 2 bases, and 23 bases separated the two germline ends. The germline gives CDR1 SGHRS, CDR2 YFSETQ.

The CDR3 nucleotides read TGTGCCATCGCGAGGGGGGATGAGCAGTTCTTC. It codes for CAIARGDEQFF. The rearrangement links TRBV10-3 to TRBJ2-1; either TRBD1 or TRBD2 may fit D (6 bases each). The V gene's germline CDR1 is ENHRY and CDR2 SYGVKD. V gave up 8 bases and J gave up 8 bases, with 10 bases separating them. The CDR3 is 11 residues long.